These 24 T cell receptor beta chains came from one sample sequenced in a study of blood T cell repertoires in COVID-19. Profiling relied on immunoSEQ multiplex PCR, and the TCRdb table lists in-frame clones only, not all of them. The repertoire has about 300,000 clones, over 85% of them found once; the top ten carry 2.5% to 3.5%. The sequencing input was PBMCs or T cells enriched from blood (not recorded which). The receptors come from a woman aged 45-59 years who had been exposed to COVID-19.

The CDR3 nucleotides are TGTGCCAGCAGGACTAGCGGGGGATTTAACACCGGGGAGCTGTTTTTT. Its protein is CASRTSGGFNTGELFF. J is TRBJ2-2 and V is TRBV28; the match to TRBD2 covers 12 bases. Trimming cost V 6 bases and J 2 bases; bases outside gene matches: 4. Germline lookup yields CDR1 MDHEN and CDR2 SYDVKM. The CDR3 consists of 16 residues.

CDR3 nucleotide sequence: TGTGCCAGCAGCCCCGCCGGAGCGGGGGGGAGGAAGACCCAGTACTTC. As protein: CASSPAGAGGRKTQYF. This chain connects TRBV7-2 to TRBJ2-5; 10 bases map to TRBD2. Germline V gene data show CDR1 as SGHTA and CDR2 as FQGNSA. The CDR3 contains 16 residues. After removal of 5 bases from V and 6 bases from J, the junction contained 12 bases not matched to a gene.

The chain recombines TRBV11-2 with TRBJ2-7; TRBD1 might be the D (5 bases). The CDR3 totals 14 residues. V lost 4 bases, J lost 2 bases, and 12 bases lay in between. CDR1 SGHAT and CDR2 FQNNGV come from the germline V gene. The CDR3 loop is CASSSDTFPYEQYF. The CDR3 region has the DNA TGTGCCAGCAGCTCGGACACGTTCCCCTACGAGCAGTACTTC.

The CDR3 region is CASGTGYEGYTF. The CDR3 nucleotides are TGTGCCAGTGGGACAGGGTATGAGGGCTACACCTTC. V is TRBV19 and J is TRBJ1-2; TRBD1 agrees at 9 bases. Germline V lookup: CDR1 LNHDA, CDR2 SQIVND (reference sequence). V shed 8 bases, J shed 8 bases, and the junction held 6 bases outside the gene matches. The CDR3 length is 12 residues. Looking up the rest from reference TRBV19 and TRBJ1-2 gives the full variable domain: DGGITQSPKYLFRKEGQNVTLSCEQNLNHDAMYWYRQDPGQGLRLIYYSQIVNDFQKGDIAEGYSVSREKKESFPLTVTSAQKNPTAFYLCASGTGYEGYTFGSGTRLTVV.

The chain employs TRBV11-1 and TRBJ2-3; tentative D call: TRBD2 (5 bases). Deletions cut 3 bases from V and 0 bases from J, with 10 bases between. The CDR3 is 15 amino acids. CDR1 and CDR2 (germline): SGHAT, FQDESV (reference sequence). The CDR3 here is CASSFDYASTDTQYF. DNA for the CDR3: TGTGCCAGCAGCTTCGACTACGCTAGCACAGATACGCAGTATTTT. Full variable domain (remainder filled in from reference TRBV11-1 and TRBJ2-3): EAEVAQSPRYKITEKSQAVAFWCDPISGHATLYWYRQILGQGPELLVQFQDESVVDDSQLPKDRFSAERLKGVDSTLKIQPAELGDSAMYLCASSFDYASTDTQYFGPGTRLTVL.

CDR3 region: CASSLPRGFYNSPLHF. The CDR3 nucleotides are TGTGCCAGCAGTTTACCGAGAGGTTTCTATAATTCACCCCTCCACTTT. This chain uses TRBV28 with TRBJ1-6; D remains unclear. The CDR3 contains 16 residues. V lost 2 bases, J lost 3 bases, and 11 bases lay in between. Per the germline V gene, CDR1 is MDHEN and CDR2 is SYDVKM. Combining the CDR3 with reference TRBV28 and TRBJ1-6 gives the whole variable domain DVKVTQSSRYLVKRTGEKVFLECVQDMDHENMFWYRQDPGLGLRLIYFSYDVKMKEKGDIPEGYSVSREKKERFSLILESASTNQTSMYLCASSLPRGFYNSPLHFGNGTRLTVT.

V usage is TRBV6-1 and J usage is TRBJ1-4; 11 bases line up with TRBD1. V shed 2 bases and J 2 bases; nucleotides not matched to a gene: 7. This CDR3 comprises 18 residues. The V gene's germline CDR1 is MNHNS and CDR2 SASEGT. The DNA of the CDR3 is TGTGCCAGCAGTGAAACAGGACAGGGGGCGAGGACTAATGAAAAACTGTTTTTT. Amino acids: CASSETGQGARTNEKLFF.

The genes are TRBV7-9 and TRBJ1-4, with D hard to call. This CDR3 has 15 amino acids. Germline CDR1 and CDR2: SEHNR and FQNEAQ (reference sequence). Trimming removed 5 bases from V and 3 bases from J, with 13 bases in between. DNA of the CDR3: TGTGCCAGCAGCACGAATCCGAGTCCTAATGAAAAACTGTTTTTT. It specifies CASSTNPSPNEKLFF.

The V and J genes are TRBV5-5 and TRBJ1-2, with 7 bases fitting TRBD1. This CDR3 spans 14 amino acids. V trimming: 2 bases; J trimming: 7 bases; junction bases outside the gene matches: 8. CDR1 and CDR2 from the germline V gene are SGHKS and YYEKEE (reference sequence). CDR3 loop: CASSFMGQSLGYTF. The CDR3 DNA reads TGTGCCAGCAGCTTTATGGGACAGTCTCTTGGCTACACCTTC.

The V call is TRBV28, the J call TRBJ1-2, with 8 bases fitting TRBD1. V shed 4 bases and J 3 bases; nucleotides not matched to a gene: 1. Germline CDR1 and CDR2: MDHEN and SYDVKM. The CDR3 consists of 13 residues. Here the CDR3 reads CASSWTGHYGYTF. The CDR3, as DNA: TGTGCCAGCAGTTGGACAGGGCACTATGGCTACACCTTC.

CDR3 amino acids: CASRQGENYNSPLHF. The CDR3 DNA is TGTGCCAGCAGACAGGGAGAAAATTATAATTCACCCCTCCACTTT. This sequence joins TRBV3-1 (or the pseudogene TRBV3-2) and TRBJ1-6; a weak D match, TRBD1 (6 bases). The V end lost 6 bases, the J end lost 4 bases, and 13 bases lay between the germline ends. This CDR3 comprises 15 residues. Germline CDR1 reads LGHDT; CDR2 reads YNNKEL (reference sequence).

The chain carries TRBV6-1 and TRBJ1-1; D is perhaps TRBD1 (6 bases). Per the germline V gene, CDR1 is MNHNS and CDR2 is SASEGT. Trimming removed 2 bases from V and 3 bases from J, with 7 bases in between. The CDR3 is 13 residues long. DNA for the CDR3: TGTGCCAGCAGTGAACACAGGGACACTGAAGCTTTCTTT. Its protein product is CASSEHRDTEAFF.

The chain recombines TRBV27 with TRBJ2-7, with D tentatively TRBD1 (5 bases). Per the germline V gene, CDR1 is MNHEY and CDR2 is SMNVEV (reference sequence). V was cut by 3 bases and J by 0 bases, with 12 bases left in between. The CDR3 extends over 15 amino acids. The CDR3 region has the DNA TGTGCCAGCAGTTTCGGGCAGGGTCCCTCCTACGAGCAGTACTTC. As protein: CASSFGQGPSYEQYF.

This rearrangement joins TRBV27 to TRBJ2-5, with 10 nucleotides matching TRBD1. CDR3 size: 16 residues. The V and J ends lost 6 bases and 5 bases, in that order; junction bases with no gene match: 12. Germline V gene lookup returns CDR1 MNHEY and CDR2 SMNVEV (reference sequence). CDR3 bases: TGTGCCAGCAGGAAGACAGGGGGCGCGGGGTCGGAGACCCAGTACTTC. Translating it yields CASRKTGGAGSETQYF.

This clone was seen only a few times. The chain has TRBV2 and TRBJ2-7, with 7 bases fitting TRBD1. The CDR3 covers 16 residues. The J segment lost 3 bases and the V segment lost 6 bases, leaving 14 bases of the junction unmatched. The germline V gene has CDR1 SNHLY and CDR2 FYNNEI. The CDR3 DNA reads as TGTGCCAGCAGGGGCCGGGACAGAACCTTATACTACGAGCAGTACTTC. This gives the protein CASRGRDRTLYYEQYF.

V usage is TRBV4-1 and J usage is TRBJ2-3; 8 positions agree with TRBD2. This CDR3 contains 16 residues. Germline V gene lookup returns CDR1 MGHRA and CDR2 YSYEKL. The V and J ends lost 4 bases and 3 bases, in that order; junction bases with no gene match: 9. CDR3 nucleotides: TGCGCCAGCAGCCCTCAAGGGGGACTAGTAACAGATACGCAGTATTTT. Protein sequence: CASSPQGGLVTDTQYF.

The rearrangement uses TRBV19 and TRBJ1-5, with no clear D. Looked up from germline, CDR1 is LNHDA and CDR2 is SQIVND (reference sequence). Trimming shortened V by 4 bases and J by 11 bases, and 15 bases separated the two germline ends. This CDR3 is built from 13 residues. The CDR3 region has the DNA TGTGCCAGTAGTACGTCCGGTGCCGGGGCCCAGCATTTT. Protein: CASSTSGAGAQHF.

The chain joins TRBV7-2 to TRBJ1-4; D possibly corresponds to TRBD1 (6 bases). The CDR3 is made up of 16 amino acids. Deletions cut 5 bases from V and 3 bases from J, with 16 bases between. CDR1 SGHTA and CDR2 FQGNSA come from the germline V gene. CDR3 coding DNA: TGTGCCAGCAGCCCCCGGTCGGGGGGCTCTAATGAAAAACTGTTTTTT. Translated: CASSPRSGGSNEKLFF.

The rearrangement links TRBV6-5 to TRBJ1-1; perhaps TRBD1 as D (6 bases). Looked up from germline, CDR1 is MNHEY and CDR2 is SVGAGI. CDR3 length: 15 residues. V lost 6 bases, J lost 2 bases, and 16 bases lay in between. CDR3: CASRTGMGRNTEAFF. Here the CDR3 DNA reads TGTGCCAGCAGAACAGGGATGGGACGAAACACTGAAGCTTTCTTT.

The chain couples TRBV5-4 to TRBJ2-7, with D possibly matching TRBD1 (6 bases). The CDR3 is 14 amino acids. Germline CDR1 SGHNT, CDR2 YYREEE (reference sequence). The V end was cut by 5 bases, the J end by 2 bases, with 14 bases between. CDR3 protein: CASSPQGFPYEQYF. Written as DNA, the CDR3 is TGTGCCAGCAGTCCTCAGGGGTTCCCCTACGAGCAGTACTTC.

V is TRBV7-6 and J is TRBJ2-7; D is possibly TRBD1 (5 bases). The CDR3 extends over 16 amino acids. Germline CDR1 reads SGHVS; CDR2 reads FNYEAQ. V lost 5 bases and J 0 bases, leaving 17 bases between the germline ends. CDR3 coding DNA: TGTGCCAGCAGCATGGGTATCCTCGACAGCTCCTACGAGCAGTACTTC. This encodes CASSMGILDSSYEQYF. The entire variable domain, with the rest obtained from reference TRBV7-6 and TRBJ2-7, is as follows: GAGVSQSPRYKVTKRGQDVALRCDPISGHVSLYWYRQALGQGPEFLTYFNYEAQQDKSGLPNDRFSAERPEGSISTLTIQRTEQRDSAMYRCASSMGILDSSYEQYFGPGTRLTVT.

The chain carries TRBV3-1 (or the pseudogene TRBV3-2) and TRBJ2-1; 8 nucleotides line up with TRBD2. Germline CDR1 is LGHDT and CDR2 is YNNKEL (reference sequence). Losses at the gene ends were 8 bases for V and 8 bases for J; bases not matched to a gene: 14. This CDR3 has 15 amino acids. The CDR3 DNA reads TGTGCCAGCGCAAAGTGGGCGGGGGGAGGCTATGAGCAGTTCTTC. Its translation is CASAKWAGGGYEQFF.

The chain joins TRBV5-4 to TRBJ1-4; TRBD1 agrees at 7 bases. This CDR3 has 17 residues. Germline V gives CDR1 SGHNT, CDR2 YYREEE (reference sequence). J gave up 8 bases and V 1 base, and 14 bases lay outside the gene matches. The DNA for the CDR3 is TGTGCCAGCAGCTTGCTTCCCGTCGAACAGGGGACCGAAAAACTGTTTTTT. Amino acids: CASSLLPVEQGTEKLFF.

The rearrangement links TRBV7-9 to TRBJ2-3; 7 positions match TRBD2. CDR3 length equals 16 residues. J gave up 2 bases and V 1 base, and 6 bases lay outside the gene matches. CDR1 and CDR2 from the germline V gene are SEHNR and FQNEAQ (reference sequence). The CDR3 DNA is TGTGCCAGCAGCTTAGGTTCGCGGGGGTACACAGATACGCAGTATTTT. Its translation: CASSLGSRGYTDTQYF. Looking up the rest from reference TRBV7-9 and TRBJ2-3 gives the full variable domain: DTGVSQNPRHKITKRGQNVTFRCDPISEHNRLYWYRQTLGQGPEFLTYFQNEAQLEKSRLLSDRFSAERPKGSFSTLEIQRTEQGDSAMYLCASSLGSRGYTDTQYFGPGTRLTVL.